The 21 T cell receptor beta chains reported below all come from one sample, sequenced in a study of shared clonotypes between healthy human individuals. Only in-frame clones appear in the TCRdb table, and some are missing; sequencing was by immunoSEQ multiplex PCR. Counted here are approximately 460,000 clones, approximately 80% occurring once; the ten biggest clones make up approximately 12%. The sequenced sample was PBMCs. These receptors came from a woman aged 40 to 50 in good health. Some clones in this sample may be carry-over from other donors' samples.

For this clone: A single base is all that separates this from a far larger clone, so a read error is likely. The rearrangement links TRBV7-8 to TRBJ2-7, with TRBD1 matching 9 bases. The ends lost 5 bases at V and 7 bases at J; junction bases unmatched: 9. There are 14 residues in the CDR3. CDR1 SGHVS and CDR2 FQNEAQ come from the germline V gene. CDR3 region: CASSLTRGTGEQYF. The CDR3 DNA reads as TGTGCCAGCAGCCTAACTCGGGGGACAGGGGAGCAGTACTTC.

CDR3 loop: CASSLQTNTGELFF. The DNA of the CDR3 is TGTGCCAGCAGCCTACAGACGAACACCGGGGAGCTGTTTTTT. The chain has TRBV27 and TRBJ2-2; D gene ambiguous. Per germline, CDR1 MNHEY and CDR2 SMNVEV (reference sequence). Trimming stripped 6 bases from V and 0 bases from J, with 8 bases between. The CDR3 is 14 amino acids.

The DNA for the CDR3 is TGTGCTAGTGGTTTGGACGGACTGAACACTGAAGCTTTCTTT. Translation gives CASGLDGLNTEAFF. This chain connects TRBV12-5 to TRBJ1-1; D is uncertain. The germline V gene has CDR1 LGHNT and CDR2 FRNRAP. Trimming left V 1 base short and J 0 bases short, with 6 bases between. This CDR3 has 14 residues.

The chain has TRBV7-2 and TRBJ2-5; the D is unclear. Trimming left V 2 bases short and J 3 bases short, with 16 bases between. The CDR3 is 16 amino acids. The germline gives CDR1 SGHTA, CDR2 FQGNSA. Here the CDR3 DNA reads TGTGCCAGCAGCTTAATCCCCCTGTCCCCCAAAGAGACCCAGTACTTC. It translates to CASSLIPLSPKETQYF.

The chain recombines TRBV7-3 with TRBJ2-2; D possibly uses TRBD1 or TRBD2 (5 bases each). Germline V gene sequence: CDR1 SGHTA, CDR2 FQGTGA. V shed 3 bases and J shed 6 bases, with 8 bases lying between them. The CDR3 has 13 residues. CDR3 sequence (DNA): TGTGCCAGCAGCTTCGGGGACCCCGGGGAGCTGTTTTTT. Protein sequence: CASSFGDPGELFF.

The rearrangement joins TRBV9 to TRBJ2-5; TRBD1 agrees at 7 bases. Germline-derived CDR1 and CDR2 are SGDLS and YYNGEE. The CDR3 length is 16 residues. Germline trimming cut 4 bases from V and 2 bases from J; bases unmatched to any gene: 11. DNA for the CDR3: TGTGCCAGCAGCTTAGACCCCACAGGGGTGCAAGAGACCCAGTACTTC. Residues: CASSLDPTGVQETQYF.

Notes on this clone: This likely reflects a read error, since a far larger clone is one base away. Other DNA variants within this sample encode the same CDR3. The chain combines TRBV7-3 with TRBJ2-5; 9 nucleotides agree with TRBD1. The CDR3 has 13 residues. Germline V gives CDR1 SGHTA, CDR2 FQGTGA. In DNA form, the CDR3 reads TGTGCTAGCAGCCCTGGACAGGGGGAGACCCAGTACTTC. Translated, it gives CASSPGQGETQYF. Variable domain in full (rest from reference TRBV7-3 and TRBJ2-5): GAGVSQTPSNKVTEKGKYVELRCDPISGHTALYWYRQSLGQGPEFLIYFQGTGAADDSGLPNDRFFAVRPEGSVSTLKIQRTERGDSAVYLCASSPGQGETQYFGPGTRLLVL.

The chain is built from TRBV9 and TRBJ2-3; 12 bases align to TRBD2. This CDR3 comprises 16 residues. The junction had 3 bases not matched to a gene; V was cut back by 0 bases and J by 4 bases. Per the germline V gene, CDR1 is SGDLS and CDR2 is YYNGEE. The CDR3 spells CASSVGTSGIADTQYF. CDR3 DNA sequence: TGTGCCAGCAGCGTAGGGACTAGCGGGATCGCAGATACGCAGTATTTT.

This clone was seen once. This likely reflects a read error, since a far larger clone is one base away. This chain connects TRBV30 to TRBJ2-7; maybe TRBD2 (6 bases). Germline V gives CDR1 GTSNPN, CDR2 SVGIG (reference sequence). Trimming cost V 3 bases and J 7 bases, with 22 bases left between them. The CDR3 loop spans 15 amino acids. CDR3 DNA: TGTGCCTGGAGACTAGTGGGAGGATTGTGGGATGAGCAGTACTTC. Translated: CAWRLVGGLWDEQYF.

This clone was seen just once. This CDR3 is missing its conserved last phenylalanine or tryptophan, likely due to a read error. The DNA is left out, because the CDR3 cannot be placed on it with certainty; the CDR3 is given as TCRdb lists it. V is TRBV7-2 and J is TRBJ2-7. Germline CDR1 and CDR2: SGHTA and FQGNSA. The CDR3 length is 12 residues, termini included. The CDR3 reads CASSLGQVGLGI.

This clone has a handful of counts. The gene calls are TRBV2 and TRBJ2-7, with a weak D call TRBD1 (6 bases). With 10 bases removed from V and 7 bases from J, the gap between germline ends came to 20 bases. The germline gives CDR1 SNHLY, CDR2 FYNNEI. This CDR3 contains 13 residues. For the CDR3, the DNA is TGTGCCACCCAACACGAGACAGGCTGGGAGCAGTACTTC. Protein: CATQHETGWEQYF. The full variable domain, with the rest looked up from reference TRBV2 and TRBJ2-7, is EPEVTQTPSHQVTQMGQEVILRCVPISNHLYFYWYRQILGQKVEFLVSFYNNEISEKSEIFDDQFSVERPDGSNFTLKIRSTKLEDSAMYFCATQHETGWEQYFGPGTRLTVT.

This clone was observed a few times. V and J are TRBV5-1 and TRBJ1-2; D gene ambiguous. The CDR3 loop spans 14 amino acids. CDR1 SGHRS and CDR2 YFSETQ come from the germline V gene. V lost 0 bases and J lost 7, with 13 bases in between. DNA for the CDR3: TGCGCCAGCAGCTTGGCTTTGACCAGTGGTGGCTACACCTTC. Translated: CASSLALTSGGYTF.

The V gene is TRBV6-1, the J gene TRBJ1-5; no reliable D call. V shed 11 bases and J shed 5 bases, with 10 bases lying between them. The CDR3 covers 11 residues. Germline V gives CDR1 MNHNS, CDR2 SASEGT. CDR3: CASRGDQPQHF. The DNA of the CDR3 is TGTGCCTCCCGGGGAGATCAGCCCCAGCATTTT.

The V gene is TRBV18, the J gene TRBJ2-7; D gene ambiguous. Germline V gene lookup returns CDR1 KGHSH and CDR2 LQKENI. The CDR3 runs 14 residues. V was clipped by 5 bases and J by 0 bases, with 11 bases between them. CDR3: CASSERTTSYEQYF. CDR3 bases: TGTGCCAGCTCAGAGCGTACTACCTCCTACGAGCAGTACTTC.

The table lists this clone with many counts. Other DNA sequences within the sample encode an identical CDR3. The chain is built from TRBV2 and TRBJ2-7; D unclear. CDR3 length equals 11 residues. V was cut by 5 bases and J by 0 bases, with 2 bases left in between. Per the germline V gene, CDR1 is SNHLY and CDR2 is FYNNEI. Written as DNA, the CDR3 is TGTGCCAGCAGTCCCTCCTACGAGCAGTACTTC. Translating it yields CASSPSYEQYF.

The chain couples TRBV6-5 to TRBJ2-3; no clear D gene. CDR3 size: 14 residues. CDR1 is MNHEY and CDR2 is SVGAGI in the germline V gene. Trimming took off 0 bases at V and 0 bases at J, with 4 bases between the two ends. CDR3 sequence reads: CASSYSQSTDTQYF. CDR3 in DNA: TGTGCCAGCAGTTACTCTCAAAGCACAGATACGCAGTATTTT.

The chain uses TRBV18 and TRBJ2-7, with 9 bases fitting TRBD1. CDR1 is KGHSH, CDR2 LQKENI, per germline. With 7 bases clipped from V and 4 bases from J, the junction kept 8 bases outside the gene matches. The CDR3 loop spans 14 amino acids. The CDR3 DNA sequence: TGTGCCAGCTACAACCGGGACAGGGAATACGAGCAGTACTTC. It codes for CASYNRDREYEQYF.

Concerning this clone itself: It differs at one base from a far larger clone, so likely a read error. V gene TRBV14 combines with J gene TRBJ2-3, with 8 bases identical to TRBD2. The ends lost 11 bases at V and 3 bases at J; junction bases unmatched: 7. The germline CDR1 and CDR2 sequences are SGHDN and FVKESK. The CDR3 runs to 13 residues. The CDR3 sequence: CAGQRERTDTQYF. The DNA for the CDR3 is TGTGCCGGCCAGCGGGAGAGGACAGATACGCAGTATTTT.

CDR3: CASSLANNEQFF. CDR3 nucleotide sequence: TGTGCCAGCAGTTTGGCCAACAATGAGCAGTTCTTC. This chain connects TRBV27 to TRBJ2-1; D not resolved. This CDR3 spans 12 amino acids. Looked up from germline, CDR1 is MNHEY and CDR2 is SMNVEV (reference sequence). V was pared by 3 bases and J by 5 bases, with 5 bases between.

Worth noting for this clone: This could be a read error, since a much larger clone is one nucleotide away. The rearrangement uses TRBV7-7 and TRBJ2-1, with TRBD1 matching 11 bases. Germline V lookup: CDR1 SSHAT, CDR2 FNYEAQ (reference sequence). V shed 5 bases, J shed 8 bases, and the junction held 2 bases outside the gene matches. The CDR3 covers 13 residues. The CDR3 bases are TGTGCCAGCAGCCAGGACAGGGGGCATGAGCAGTTCTTC. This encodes CASSQDRGHEQFF.

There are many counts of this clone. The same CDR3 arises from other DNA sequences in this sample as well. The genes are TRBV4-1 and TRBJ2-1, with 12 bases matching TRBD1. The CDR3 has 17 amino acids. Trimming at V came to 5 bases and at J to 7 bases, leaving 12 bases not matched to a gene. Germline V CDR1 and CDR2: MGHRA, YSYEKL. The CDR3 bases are TGCGCCAGCAGCGGACACCCCCTGGGACAGGGGGCTAATGAGCAGTTCTTC. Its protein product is CASSGHPLGQGANEQFF.